The 20 T cell receptor beta chains below all came from one sample that was sequenced in a study of Tregs in tolerant kidney transplant recipients. Produced via immunoSEQ multiplex PCR; TCRdb's table is partial and in-frame only. Altogether 4,000 to 5,500 clones are present, 35% to 50% being singletons, with the ten largest covering around 6%. These TCRs are of unknown antigen specificity. The specimen sequenced was CD8+ T cells from blood cultured with allogeneic cells. These receptors were obtained from a human donor in good health.

Sample share makes this clone medium-sized. The rearrangement links TRBV4-3 to TRBJ1-1, with TRBD1 identical over 11 bases. Germline lookup yields CDR1 LGHNA and CDR2 YSLEER. With V trimmed by 1 base and J by 7 bases, 2 bases remained unmatched. CDR3 size: 14 residues. CDR3 bases: TGCGCCAGCAGCCAAGGGACAGGGGGCTATGAAGCTTTCTTT. Translating it yields CASSQGTGGYEAFF.

In this sample, this clone turned up a few times. The chain carries TRBV15 and TRBJ1-2; 8 bases agree with TRBD1. The germline CDR1 and CDR2 sequences are LNHNV and YYDKDF (reference sequence). The V and J ends lost 2 bases and 6 bases, in that order; junction bases with no gene match: 11. CDR3 size: 16 residues. CDR3 sequence: CATSRLNRGVVNGYTF. The DNA for the CDR3 is TGTGCCACCAGCAGATTAAACAGGGGGGTGGTAAATGGCTACACCTTC.

The chain employs TRBV7-2 and TRBJ2-7; the D gene is possibly TRBD2 (5 bases). CDR1 is SGHTA and CDR2 is FQGNSA in the germline V gene. V was trimmed by 5 bases and J by 3 bases, leaving 17 bases between them. This CDR3 contains 15 residues. The CDR3 DNA sequence: TGTGCCAGCAGCCAAGCCCTTGGACGGGGCTACGAGCAGTACTTC. This sequence encodes CASSQALGRGYEQYF.

The rearrangement uses TRBV7-9 and TRBJ1-1; no firm D call. V gave up 7 bases and J gave up 4 bases, with 10 bases separating them. There are 12 residues in the CDR3. CDR1 and CDR2 (germline): SEHNR, FQNEAQ (reference sequence). The CDR3 DNA reads as TGTGCCAGCACCCAGAAAATCACTGAAGCTTTCTTT. This translates into CASTQKITEAFF.

The V gene is TRBV7-3, the J gene TRBJ1-2, with D perhaps TRBD1 (5 bases). The V gene's germline CDR1 is SGHTA and CDR2 FQGTGA. Deletions cut 0 bases from V and 4 bases from J, with 9 bases between. CDR3 length: 14 residues. This CDR3 is CASSLTGGGYGYTF. The CDR3 bases are TGTGCCAGCAGCTTAACCGGGGGTGGCTATGGCTACACCTTC.

The rearrangement joins TRBV6-1 to TRBJ2-5; no reliable D call. The length of the CDR3 is 14 residues. Trimming left V 2 bases short and J 5 bases short, with 12 bases between. Germline V gene sequence: CDR1 MNHNS, CDR2 SASEGT. The CDR3 loop is CASSELGQPETQYF. In DNA, the CDR3 is TGTGCCAGCAGTGAACTTGGCCAACCCGAGACCCAGTACTTC.

This clone counts as medium-sized (0.01 to 0.1%). V and J are TRBV15 and TRBJ2-3; 9 bases match TRBD2. V shed 0 bases and J 0 bases; nucleotides not matched to a gene: 13. Looked up from germline, CDR1 is LNHNV and CDR2 is YYDKDF (reference sequence). CDR3 length: 20 amino acids. The CDR3 sequence: CATSREKEAPSGTSTDTQYF. The DNA of the CDR3 is TGTGCCACCAGCAGAGAGAAAGAGGCACCTAGCGGGACTAGCACAGATACGCAGTATTTT.

Notes on this clone: A far larger clone differs by one base, so this is likely a read error. The chain uses TRBV5-6 and TRBJ2-7; no clear D gene. The CDR3 is 13 amino acids. Trimming removed 1 base from V and 5 bases from J, with 10 bases in between. Germline V gene data show CDR1 as SGHDT and CDR2 as YYEEEE. Written as DNA, the CDR3 is TGTGCCAGCAGCTTGACCCTGAATGACGAGCAGTACTTC. Its protein is CASSLTLNDEQYF.

The chain joins TRBV4-2 to TRBJ1-1; no firm D call. The V end was cut by 4 bases, the J end by 1 base, with 10 bases between. Per the germline V gene, CDR1 is LGHNA and CDR2 is YNFKEQ. The CDR3 is 14 amino acids. The CDR3: CASSLGWGNTEAFF. As DNA, the CDR3 is TGTGCCAGCAGCCTGGGATGGGGGAACACTGAAGCTTTCTTT.

This clone was detected only a few times. The V call is TRBV7-2, the J call TRBJ2-2, with 12 bases identical to TRBD2. The CDR3 has 15 amino acids. V trimming: 5 bases; J trimming: 5 bases; junction bases outside the gene matches: 3. Germline lookup yields CDR1 SGHTA and CDR2 FQGNSA. CDR3 sequence: CASSDTSGGTGELFF. The CDR3, as DNA: TGTGCCAGCAGCGACACTAGCGGGGGGACCGGGGAGCTGTTTTTT.

V usage is TRBV11-2 and J usage is TRBJ1-2; D is possibly TRBD1 (5 bases). Trimming removed 4 bases at V and 3 bases at J, with 15 bases between. Germline lookup yields CDR1 SGHAT and CDR2 FQNNGV. This CDR3 is built from 15 residues. The CDR3 loop reads CASSWGPLDDYGYTF. The CDR3 coding sequence is TGTGCCAGCAGCTGGGGACCTCTGGACGACTATGGCTACACCTTC.

The chain employs TRBV2 and TRBJ2-7; 9 bases agree with TRBD2. The CDR3 sequence is 17 residues long. J gave up 0 bases and V 6 bases, and 12 bases lay outside the gene matches. The V gene's germline CDR1 is SNHLY and CDR2 FYNNEI. The CDR3 nucleotides read TGTGCCAGCAGCCACCTCGGTAGCGGGGGCTTCTCCTACGAGCAGTACTTC. It encodes CASSHLGSGGFSYEQYF. Combining the CDR3 with reference TRBV2 and TRBJ2-7 gives the whole variable domain EPEVTQTPSHQVTQMGQEVILRCVPISNHLYFYWYRQILGQKVEFLVSFYNNEISEKSEIFDDQFSVERPDGSNFTLKIRSTKLEDSAMYFCASSHLGSGGFSYEQYFGPGTRLTVT.

The V gene is TRBV27, the J gene TRBJ2-7, with D possibly matching TRBD2 (5 bases). This CDR3 comprises 16 residues. Germline V gene sequence: CDR1 MNHEY, CDR2 SMNVEV (reference sequence). The ends were cut back, 4 bases at V and 5 bases at J, with 21 bases in the middle. The CDR3 is CASSSQDLGVGDEQYF. For the CDR3, the DNA is TGTGCCAGCAGTTCCCAGGACCTAGGAGTCGGGGACGAGCAGTACTTC.

This clone occurred a few times. The J gene is TRBJ2-3, the V gene TRBV11-2; D is unresolved. This CDR3 spans 11 amino acids. Germline CDR1 SGHAT, CDR2 FQNNGV. Trimming cost V 3 bases and J 5 bases, with 3 bases left between them. CDR3 nucleotides: TGTGCCAGCAGCTTTCGAGATACGCAGTATTTT. It translates to CASSFRDTQYF.

Within the sample, this clone is medium-sized. The V call is TRBV7-8, the J call TRBJ2-5, with 12 bases fitting TRBD2. Germline V lookup: CDR1 SGHVS, CDR2 FQNEAQ. J gave up 5 bases and V 4 bases, and 11 bases lay outside the gene matches. This CDR3 is 17 amino acids long. This CDR3 reads CASSSGVTSGGKETQYF. DNA of the CDR3: TGTGCCAGCAGCTCCGGGGTGACTAGCGGGGGAAAGGAGACCCAGTACTTC.

J is TRBJ1-1 and V is TRBV6-6; D gene unclear. This CDR3 region has 12 residues. Germline-derived CDR1 and CDR2 are MNHNY and SVGAGI (reference sequence). Trimming took off 4 bases at V and 5 bases at J, with 8 bases between the two ends. The CDR3 loop is CASSFAGTEAFF. DNA of the CDR3: TGTGCCAGCAGTTTCGCGGGGACTGAAGCTTTCTTT.

V gene TRBV6-1 combines with J gene TRBJ2-7; possible D gene TRBD2, 6 bases. This CDR3 region has 14 residues. Germline V gives CDR1 MNHNS, CDR2 SASEGT. V gave up 5 bases and J gave up 0 bases, with 11 bases separating them. In nucleotides, the CDR3 is TGTGCCAGCAGTTGGGGCGGGACCTCCTACGAGCAGTACTTC. Translated, it gives CASSWGGTSYEQYF.

This clone was picked up a small number of times. This chain connects TRBV7-3 to TRBJ2-7; D remains ambiguous. The CDR3 is 13 amino acids. V lost 5 bases, J lost 4 bases, and 12 bases lay in between. Germline V CDR1 and CDR2: SGHTA, FQGTGA. The CDR3 reads CASSPSPAYEQYF. The DNA of the CDR3 is TGTGCCAGCAGCCCTTCCCCGGCTTACGAGCAGTACTTC.

The chain has TRBV9 and TRBJ2-7, with D perhaps TRBD2 (5 bases). Germline V gene lookup returns CDR1 SGDLS and CDR2 YYNGEE. V was shortened by 4 bases and J by 3 bases, with 17 bases between the two germline ends. This CDR3 spans 15 amino acids. The CDR3: CASSQALGRGYEQYF. CDR3 nucleotides: TGTGCCAGCAGCCAAGCCCTTGGACGGGGCTACGAGCAGTACTTC.

This chain links TRBV27 with TRBJ2-7; 7 bases are a match to TRBD2. The CDR3 runs to 13 residues. The V segment lost 4 bases and the J segment 4 bases; nucleotides outside the gene matches: 4. CDR1 is MNHEY, CDR2 SMNVEV, per germline (reference sequence). The CDR3 region has the DNA TGTGCCAGCAGTTACGAGCGGGAATACGAGCAGTACTTC. Protein product: CASSYEREYEQYF.